Presented here are 9 T cell receptor beta chains from one specimen sequenced in a study of cytomegalovirus exposure and HLA in healthy donors (dated by TCRdb to 2017 to 2019). Libraries were made using the immunoSEQ multiplex PCR assay. The multiplex PCR relied on a mix of 60 forward primers for TCR Vbeta segments and 13 reverse primers for TCR Jbeta segments. The table was pulled from immuneACCESS by TCRdb, which kept in-frame rearrangements only. Such tables lose some clones; where checked, under half of the loss comes from unresolved V genes, and the rest has no known cause. The sample includes over 65,000 clones, with around 80% observed a single time. Roughly a tenth of the sample goes to the ten largest clones. Sequencing used PBMCs. The receptors stem from a man aged 40-49 years in good health and CMV-seronegative.

On this clone itself: Other DNA sequences from this sample encode an identical CDR3 as well. The rearrangement uses TRBV27 and TRBJ2-1; 9 bases agree with TRBD2. Germline V lookup: CDR1 MNHEY, CDR2 SMNVEV (reference sequence). The CDR3 runs 15 residues. V shed 2 bases and J 2 bases; nucleotides not matched to a gene: 1. As DNA, the CDR3 is TGTGCCAGCAGTTTAGCGGGGGGGACCTACAATGAGCAGTTCTTC. Translating gives CASSLAGGTYNEQFF.

This clone was seen once. The V call is TRBV4-1, the J call TRBJ2-5; 11 bases agree with TRBD2. Losses at the gene ends were 4 bases for V and 2 bases for J; bases not matched to a gene: 3. Germline-derived CDR1 and CDR2 are MGHRA and YSYEKL. The CDR3 is 15 residues long. DNA of the CDR3: TGCGCCAGCAGCCTTCGACTAGCGGGGCAAGAGACCCAGTACTTC. Translated, it gives CASSLRLAGQETQYF.

The chain is built from TRBV5-4 and TRBJ1-2, with TRBD1 matching over 7 bases. The CDR3 has 12 amino acids. Trimming at V came to 4 bases and at J to 12 bases, leaving 9 bases not matched to a gene. Germline V gene sequence: CDR1 SGHNT, CDR2 YYREEE (reference sequence). As DNA, the CDR3 is TGTGCCAGCAGCCGCGGACAGGAGGTGGACACCTTC. It is translated as CASSRGQEVDTF.

This clone was counted only a few times. The chain employs TRBV5-1 and TRBJ1-1; D unclear. CDR3 size: 16 residues. Deletions cut 0 bases from V and 0 bases from J, with 12 bases between. The germline V gene has CDR1 SGHRS and CDR2 YFSETQ. CDR3 sequence (DNA): TGCGCCAGCAGCTTGGTAGGTGCGGTTATGAACACTGAAGCTTTCTTT. It specifies CASSLVGAVMNTEAFF.

The chain combines TRBV2 with TRBJ2-3; 8 positions agree with TRBD2. This CDR3 has 14 residues. Germline lookup yields CDR1 SNHLY and CDR2 FYNNEI. V trimming: 4 bases; J trimming: 2 bases; junction bases outside the gene matches: 2. The CDR3 reads CASSGAGATDTQYF. The CDR3 region has the DNA TGTGCCAGCAGTGGAGCGGGAGCCACAGATACGCAGTATTTT.

The chain carries TRBV7-9 and TRBJ2-3; possibly TRBD2 for D (5 bases). Per the germline V gene, CDR1 is SEHNR and CDR2 is FQNEAQ (reference sequence). V lost 2 bases, J lost 2 bases, and 8 bases lay in between. The CDR3 has 14 amino acids. The CDR3 region has the DNA TGTGCCAGCAGCTTATCTAGCCCCACAGATACGCAGTATTTT. It is translated as CASSLSSPTDTQYF.

This clone came up once. The chain recombines TRBV4-2 with TRBJ2-5, with D hard to call. The CDR3 sequence is 14 residues long. The germline gives CDR1 LGHNA, CDR2 YNFKEQ. Trimming removed 0 bases at V and 5 bases at J, with 10 bases between. CDR3 protein: CASSQELVLETQYF. The DNA of the CDR3 is TGTGCCAGCAGCCAAGAGTTGGTACTGGAGACCCAGTACTTC.

V gene TRBV10-1 combines with J gene TRBJ1-3, with a tentative D call TRBD1 (6 bases). The CDR3 is 15 residues long. The germline V gene encodes CDR1 WNHNN and CDR2 SYGVQD (reference sequence). Trimming stripped 3 bases from V and 0 bases from J, with 9 bases between. CDR3 amino acids: CASSDGQSSGNTIYF. The CDR3 region has the DNA TGCGCCAGCAGTGACGGACAGAGCTCTGGAAACACCATATATTTT.

This chain joins TRBV9 and TRBJ2-7, with D unclear. Germline V gene sequence: CDR1 SGDLS, CDR2 YYNGEE. This CDR3 has 12 residues. With 7 bases removed from V and 2 bases from J, the gap between germline ends came to 10 bases. CDR3: CASAPRPYEQYF. In DNA, the CDR3 is TGTGCCAGCGCGCCTCGTCCCTACGAGCAGTACTTC.